This TCR beta chain was sequenced for a study of T-cell reconstitution after alpha-beta-depleted transplantation in children. At least ten counts were recorded for this clonotype. Unique molecular identifiers were used in preparing the TCRbeta library. MiXCR was run by TCRdb on the PCR reads, yielding one entry per CDR3 protein. Among more than 90,000 distinct CDR3 sequences, 6.5% to 8.5% were seen once, and the ten largest hold roughly 7%. The CDR3 contains 11 residues. Trimming took off 6 bases at V and 7 bases at J, with 7 bases between the two ends. CDR1 is SEHNR and CDR2 is FQNEAQ in the germline V gene (reference sequence).

The chain recombines TRBV7-9 with TRBJ2-1; no clear D. This material consisted of PBMCs from the stem cell graft donor, taken from the stem cell graft. This TCR derives from a human donor who donated a stem cell graft to a child with congenital amegakaryocytic thrombocytopenia. The CDR3 DNA follows: TGTGCCAGCAGTCTATTAAATGAGCAGTTCTTC. It encodes CASSLLNEQFF.